These 22 T cell receptor beta chains originate from one sample sequenced in a study of CD8 T cells in ankylosing spondylitis. In TCRdb, the 5' RACE reads were re-called with MiXCR into one record per CDR3 protein. This sample carries 200,000 to 300,000 distinct CDR3 sequences, 8% to 9.5% of them seen once, and the ten largest clones take approximately 6.3%. The sample was blood, either unsorted or a sorted T cell fraction (not recorded which). These receptors were obtained from a male donor with ankylosing spondylitis or in good health (not recorded which).

A few counts support this clonotype. V is TRBV4-2 and J is TRBJ2-7, with 8 bases lining up with TRBD1. This CDR3 has 17 residues. CDR1 LGHNA and CDR2 YNFKEQ come from the germline V gene. Trimming cost V 0 bases and J 2 bases; bases outside gene matches: 9. The CDR3 spells CASSQEAAGGLTYEQYF. CDR3 nucleotides: TGTGCCAGCAGCCAAGAGGCCGCAGGGGGCTTAACCTACGAGCAGTACTTC.

Ten or more counts support this clonotype. This rearrangement joins TRBV7-6 to TRBJ2-3, with 9 bases that match TRBD2. Trimming removed 5 bases from V and 0 bases from J; junction bases left unmatched: 3. Per germline, CDR1 SGHVS and CDR2 FNYEAQ. The CDR3 runs to 15 residues. Here the CDR3 reads CASSRTSASTDTQYF. In nucleotides, the CDR3 is TGTGCCAGCAGCAGGACTAGCGCCAGCACAGATACGCAGTATTTT.

The chain carries TRBV6-4 and TRBJ2-1; 10 nucleotides line up with TRBD2. In germline, CDR1 is MRHNA, CDR2 SNTAGT. With 6 bases clipped from V and 8 bases from J, the junction kept 7 bases outside the gene matches. The CDR3 extends over 14 amino acids. DNA of the CDR3: TGTGCCAGCAGCCGAGCGGGAGGGCGGGATGAGCAGTTCTTC. Translating gives CASSRAGGRDEQFF.

The chain uses TRBV13 and TRBJ1-1; D not resolved. Trimming took 0 bases from V and 3 from J, leaving 8 bases between them. The CDR3 consists of 14 residues. The V gene's germline CDR1 is PRHDT and CDR2 FYEKMQ (reference sequence). The CDR3 spells CASSLGMMDTEAFF. The CDR3 DNA reads TGTGCCAGCAGCTTAGGCATGATGGACACTGAAGCTTTCTTT.

This clonotype was seen repeatedly, ten times or more. In DNA, the CDR3 is TGTGCCAGCAGTCAGCTTAGCGGGAAAGGTGATACGCAGTATTTT. Protein sequence: CASSQLSGKGDTQYF. This chain joins TRBV6-2 or TRBV6-3 and TRBJ2-3, with 8 positions matching TRBD2. The length of the CDR3 is 15 residues. CDR1 is MNHEY, CDR2 SVGEGT, per germline. The V and J ends lost 5 bases and 6 bases, in that order; junction bases with no gene match: 10.

This clonotype has a count of ten or more. This chain uses TRBV7-2 with TRBJ1-3; no definite D call. Trimming pared 5 bases from V and 7 bases from J, leaving 9 bases between. The CDR3 is 12 amino acids. CDR1 and CDR2 from the germline V gene are SGHTA and FQGNSA. CDR3 coding DNA: TGTGCCAGCAGCATTTTCGGGAACACCATATATTTT. Protein product: CASSIFGNTIYF.

This clonotype was counted many times. The chain links TRBV5-1 to TRBJ2-3, with D perhaps TRBD2 (6 bases). Germline assignment: CDR1 SGHRS and CDR2 YFSETQ. The CDR3 runs 14 residues. Trimming took off 4 bases at V and 5 bases at J, with 14 bases between the two ends. Here the CDR3 DNA reads TGCGCCAGCAGCGGTTCGGGACTCGGAGATACGCAGTATTTT. This encodes CASSGSGLGDTQYF.

Many counts were recorded for this clonotype. The rearrangement joins TRBV12-3 or TRBV12-4 to TRBJ1-3; D call uncertain. This CDR3 is 16 amino acids long. The V and J ends lost 6 bases and 0 bases respectively, with 15 bases between them. The CDR3 spells CASRYSTEFSGNTIYF. The CDR3 DNA reads TGTGCCAGCAGGTATTCGACGGAATTCTCTGGAAACACCATATATTTT.

This clonotype was picked up many times. The chain is built from TRBV5-1 and TRBJ2-3, with D maybe TRBD2 (6 bases). The V end lost 1 base, the J end lost 3 bases, and 15 bases lay between the germline ends. This CDR3 has 16 amino acids. Germline CDR1 SGHRS, CDR2 YFSETQ. The CDR3 sequence: CASSLSGGMSTDTQYF. The CDR3 DNA sequence: TGCGCCAGCAGCTTGTCGGGCGGGATGAGTACAGATACGCAGTATTTT.

This clonotype was found a few times. This chain joins TRBV7-6 and TRBJ2-1; D uncertain. Germline V lookup: CDR1 SGHVS, CDR2 FNYEAQ. V dropped 5 bases and J dropped 9 bases, with 26 bases sitting between them. CDR3 length: 17 amino acids. CDR3 in DNA: TGTGCCAGCAGCCCCCATAGTGGCCACCTTGTGATCCGTGAGCAGTTCTTC. It specifies CASSPHSGHLVIREQFF.

This clonotype has a handful of counts. This chain links TRBV12-5 with TRBJ2-2; 12 positions agree with TRBD1. The CDR3 runs 16 residues. Germline V gene sequence: CDR1 LGHNT, CDR2 FRNRAP. V lost 5 bases to trimming and J lost 2 bases; unmatched junction nucleotides: 3. CDR3 residues: CASGPGTGGNTGELFF. As DNA, the CDR3 is TGTGCTAGTGGTCCGGGGACAGGGGGCAACACCGGGGAGCTGTTTTTT.

This clonotype appeared many times. The chain employs TRBV5-1 and TRBJ1-4, with TRBD1 as a possible D gene (6 bases). V lost 3 bases and J lost 6, with 9 bases in between. CDR1 and CDR2 (germline): SGHRS, YFSETQ. The CDR3 loop spans 13 amino acids. The CDR3 DNA follows: TGCGCCAGCAGCTCAGGGGCTGATGAAAAACTGTTTTTT. This sequence encodes CASSSGADEKLFF.

This rearrangement joins TRBV6-1 to TRBJ2-5, with D possibly matching TRBD2 (5 bases). The germline gives CDR1 MNHNS, CDR2 SASEGT. This CDR3 has 13 amino acids. Trimming stripped 11 bases from V and 5 bases from J, with 18 bases between. CDR3 amino acids: CAVFGGEGETQYF. The DNA of the CDR3 is TGTGCCGTATTCGGTGGCGAGGGCGAGACCCAGTACTTC.

This clonotype showed up many times. The chain is built from TRBV12-3 or TRBV12-4 and TRBJ1-6, with 9 bases identical to TRBD1. V lost 10 bases to trimming and J lost 5 bases; unmatched junction nucleotides: 9. This CDR3 is built from 15 residues. CDR3 protein: CATLKGQGNNSPLHF. The CDR3 bases are TGTGCCACCCTCAAGGGACAGGGAAATAATTCACCCCTCCACTTT.

This clonotype was seen at least ten times. This chain connects TRBV12-3 or TRBV12-4 to TRBJ2-3, with TRBD1 matching 8 bases. CDR3 length equals 15 residues. V lost 1 base and J lost 2; bases outside the gene matches: 2. CDR3 amino acids: CASSLGQGFTDTQYF. The CDR3 DNA sequence: TGTGCCAGCAGTTTAGGACAGGGGTTCACAGATACGCAGTATTTT.

This clonotype has at least ten counts. This chain uses TRBV20-1 with TRBJ1-4; 7 bases agree with TRBD1. The length of the CDR3 is 15 residues. V lost 5 bases, J lost 4 bases, and 10 bases stayed unmatched. CDR1 DFQATT and CDR2 SNEGSKA come from the germline V gene (reference sequence). CDR3 residues: CSASEGGGGNEKLFF. The CDR3 DNA is TGCAGTGCTTCCGAGGGAGGGGGCGGTAATGAAAAACTGTTTTTT.

This clonotype was observed at least ten times. This sequence joins TRBV20-1 and TRBJ1-2, with 7 bases fitting TRBD1. CDR1 is DFQATT and CDR2 is SNEGSKA in the germline V gene (reference sequence). J gave up 5 bases and V 0 bases, and 3 bases lay outside the gene matches. The CDR3 has 13 residues. Here the CDR3 DNA reads TGCAGTGCTAGAGACGGGACAGAATATGGCTACACCTTC. As protein: CSARDGTEYGYTF.

This chain joins TRBV6-2 or TRBV6-3 and TRBJ1-1; no clear D. The CDR3 runs to 15 residues. Trimming stripped 2 bases from V and 1 base from J, with 11 bases between. Germline V gene data show CDR1 as MNHEY and CDR2 as SVGEGT. CDR3 protein: CASSYAGGWNTEAFF. The CDR3 nucleotides read TGTGCCAGCAGTTACGCCGGAGGTTGGAACACTGAAGCTTTCTTT.

Remarks on this clonotype: A much larger clone lies one base from this, so it may be a read error. V usage is TRBV6-1 and J usage is TRBJ1-2; D gene ambiguous. Germline V gives CDR1 MNHNS, CDR2 SASEGT. This CDR3 is built from 12 residues. In DNA, the CDR3 is TGTGGCAGCACATGGGAGGTTGCTGGCTACACCTTC. This translates into CGSTWEVAGYTF.

This clonotype was seen only a few times. The chain couples TRBV20-1 to TRBJ2-5, with TRBD2 identical over 10 bases. The CDR3 has 17 residues. After removal of 2 bases from V and 6 bases from J, the junction contained 15 bases not matched to a gene. Germline V CDR1 and CDR2: DFQATT, SNEGSKA (reference sequence). CDR3 amino acids: CSARLGLADVSRKTQYF. The CDR3 coding sequence is TGCAGTGCTAGACTAGGACTAGCGGATGTTTCTAGGAAGACCCAGTACTTC.

This clonotype was recorded a few times. The rearrangement links TRBV30 to TRBJ1-6; D remains unclear. The V gene's germline CDR1 is GTSNPN and CDR2 SVGIG (reference sequence). V shed 4 bases and J shed 5 bases, with 6 bases lying between them. This CDR3 has 12 residues. In DNA, the CDR3 is TGTGCCTGGACGGCCGATAATTCACCCCTCCACTTT. Encoded protein: CAWTADNSPLHF. The full variable domain, its missing parts supplied by reference TRBV30 and TRBJ1-6, is SQTIHQWPATLVQPVGSPLSLECTVEGTSNPNLYWYRQAAGRGLQLLFYSVGIGQISSEVPQNLSASRPQDRQFILSSKKLLLSDSGFYLCAWTADNSPLHFGNGTRLTVT.

In this sample, this clonotype turned up many times. The chain uses TRBV27 and TRBJ1-1; D is unclear. Per the germline V gene, CDR1 is MNHEY and CDR2 is SMNVEV (reference sequence). Trimming cost V 5 bases and J 1 base, with 11 bases left between them. The CDR3 is 14 amino acids. CDR3 sequence reads: CASSLIDTNTEAFF. CDR3 in DNA: TGTGCCAGCAGTCTAATCGACACGAACACTGAAGCTTTCTTT.